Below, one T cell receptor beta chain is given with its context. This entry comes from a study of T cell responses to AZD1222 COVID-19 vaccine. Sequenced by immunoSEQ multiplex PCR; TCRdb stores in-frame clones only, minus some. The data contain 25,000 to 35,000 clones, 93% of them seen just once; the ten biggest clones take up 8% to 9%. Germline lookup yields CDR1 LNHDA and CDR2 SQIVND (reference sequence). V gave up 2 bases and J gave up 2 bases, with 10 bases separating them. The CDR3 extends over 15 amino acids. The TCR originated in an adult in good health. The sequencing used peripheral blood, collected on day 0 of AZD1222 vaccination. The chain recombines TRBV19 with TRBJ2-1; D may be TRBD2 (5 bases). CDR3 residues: CASSISGDPYNEQFF. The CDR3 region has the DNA TGTGCCAGTAGTATAAGCGGAGATCCCTACAATGAGCAGTTCTTC.